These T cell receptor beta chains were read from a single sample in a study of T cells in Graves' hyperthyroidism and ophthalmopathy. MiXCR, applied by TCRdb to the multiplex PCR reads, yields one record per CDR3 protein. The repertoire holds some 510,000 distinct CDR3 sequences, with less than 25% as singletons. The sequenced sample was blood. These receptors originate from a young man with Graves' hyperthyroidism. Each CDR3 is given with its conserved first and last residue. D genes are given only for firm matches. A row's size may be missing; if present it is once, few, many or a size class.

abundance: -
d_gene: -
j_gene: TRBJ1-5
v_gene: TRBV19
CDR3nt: TGTGCCAGTAGTATGGTGGGGGGTCAGCCCCAGCATTTT
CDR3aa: CASSMVGGQPQHF

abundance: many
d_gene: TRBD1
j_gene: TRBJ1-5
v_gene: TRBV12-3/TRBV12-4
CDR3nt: TGTGCCAGCAGCCCAGACAGGGGGCTACAGCCCCAGCATTTT
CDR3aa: CASSPDRGLQPQHF

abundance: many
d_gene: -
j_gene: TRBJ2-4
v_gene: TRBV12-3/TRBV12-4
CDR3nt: TGTGCCAGCAGTCTCCTACAGGGACCCAAAAACATTAAGTACTTC
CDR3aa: CASSLLQGPKNIKYF

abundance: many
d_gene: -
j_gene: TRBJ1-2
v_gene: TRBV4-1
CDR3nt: TGCGCCAGCAGCCAAGAACACAGGGAACAAGGCTACACCTTC
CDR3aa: CASSQEHREQGYTF

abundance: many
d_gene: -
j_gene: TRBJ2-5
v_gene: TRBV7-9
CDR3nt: TGTGCCAGCAGCTTAGACGGGAAGACCCAGTACTTC
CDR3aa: CASSLDGKTQYF

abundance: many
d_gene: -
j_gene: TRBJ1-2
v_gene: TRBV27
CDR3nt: TGTGCCAGCAGTTCCTCCCCCCCTTATGGCTACACCTTC
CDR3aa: CASSSSPPYGYTF

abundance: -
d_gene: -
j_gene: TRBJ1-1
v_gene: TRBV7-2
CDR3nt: TGTGCCAGCAGCCGGGGACTAAGAACTGAAGCTTTCTTT
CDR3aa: CASSRGLRTEAFF

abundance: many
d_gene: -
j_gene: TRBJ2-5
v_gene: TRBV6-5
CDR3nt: TGTGCCAGCAGTTACTCTACTGGCCAGGGGACCCAGTACTTC
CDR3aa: CASSYSTGQGTQYF

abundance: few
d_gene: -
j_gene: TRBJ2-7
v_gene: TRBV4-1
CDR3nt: TGCGCCAGCAGCCAGATAGACCAGTCCTACGAGCAGTACTTC
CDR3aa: CASSQIDQSYEQYF

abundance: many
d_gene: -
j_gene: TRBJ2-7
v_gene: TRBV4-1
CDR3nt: TGCGCCAGCAGCCAAGTGGACGCGGACGAGCAGTACTTC
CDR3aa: CASSQVDADEQYF

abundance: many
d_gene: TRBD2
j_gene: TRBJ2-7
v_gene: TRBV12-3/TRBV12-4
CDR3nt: TGTGCCAGCAGTTTTGAAGGGACGGGAGGGCAGTACTTC
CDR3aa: CASSFEGTGGQYF

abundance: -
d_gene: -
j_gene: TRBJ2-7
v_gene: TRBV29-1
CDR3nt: TGCAGCGTTGGATGGGCGCAGGGGGAGCAGTACTTC
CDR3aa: CSVGWAQGEQYF

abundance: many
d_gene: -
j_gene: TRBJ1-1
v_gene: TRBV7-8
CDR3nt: TGTGCCAGCAGCCTACTGGGAGGGCGTGGAGCTTTCTTT
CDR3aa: CASSLLGGRGAFF

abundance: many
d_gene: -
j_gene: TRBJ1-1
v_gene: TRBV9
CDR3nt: TGTGCCAGCAGCGTAGGAGTCTCTAACACTGAAGCTTTCTTT
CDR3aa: CASSVGVSNTEAFF

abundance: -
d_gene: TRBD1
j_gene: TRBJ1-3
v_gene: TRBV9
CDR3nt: TGTGCCAGCAGCGAGACAGGGAGTGGAAACACCATATATTTT
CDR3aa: CASSETGSGNTIYF

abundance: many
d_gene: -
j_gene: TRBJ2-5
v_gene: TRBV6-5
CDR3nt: TGTGCCAGCAGCAAAACAGGGTCGGAGACCCAGTACTTC
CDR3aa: CASSKTGSETQYF

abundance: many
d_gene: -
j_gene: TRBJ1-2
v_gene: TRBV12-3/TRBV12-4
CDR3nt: TGTGCCAGCAATCCGGGCCGGGGCTATGGCTACACCTTC
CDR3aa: CASNPGRGYGYTF

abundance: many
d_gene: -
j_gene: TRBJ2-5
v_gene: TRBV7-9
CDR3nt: TGTGCCAGCAGCCTGATTTTGTACCAAGAGACCCAGTACTTC
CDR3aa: CASSLILYQETQYF

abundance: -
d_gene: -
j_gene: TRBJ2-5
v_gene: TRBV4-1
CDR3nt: TGCGCCAGCAGCCAAGGAAGGTTGGAGACCCAGTACTTC
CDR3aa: CASSQGRLETQYF

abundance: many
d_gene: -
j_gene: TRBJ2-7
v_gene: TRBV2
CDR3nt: TGTGCCAGCACACTACAGGGTTATTCGGGTGAGCAGTACTTC
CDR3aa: CASTLQGYSGEQYF

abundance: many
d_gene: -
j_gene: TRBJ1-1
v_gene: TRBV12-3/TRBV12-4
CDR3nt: TGTGCCACCCGCCGGGACCTGAACACTGAAGCTTTCTTT
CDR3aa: CATRRDLNTEAFF

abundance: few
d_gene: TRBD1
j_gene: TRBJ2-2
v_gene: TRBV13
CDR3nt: TGTGCCAGCAGCTACCGGGACAGGGGGAGCGGGGAGCTGTTTTTT
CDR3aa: CASSYRDRGSGELFF

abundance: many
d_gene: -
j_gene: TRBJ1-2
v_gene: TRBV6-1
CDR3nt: TGTGCCAGCAGTCCGGGACTATGGATACATGGCTACACCTTC
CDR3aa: CASSPGLWIHGYTF

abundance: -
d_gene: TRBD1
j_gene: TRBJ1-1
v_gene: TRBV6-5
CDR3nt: TGTGCCAGCAGTTACGGGACAGGGCCCATGAACACTGAAGCTTTCTTT
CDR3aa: CASSYGTGPMNTEAFF

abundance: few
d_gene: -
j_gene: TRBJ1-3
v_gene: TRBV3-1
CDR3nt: TGTGCCAGCAGCCAAGCGACCCAAGGAAACACCATATATTTT
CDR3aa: CASSQATQGNTIYF

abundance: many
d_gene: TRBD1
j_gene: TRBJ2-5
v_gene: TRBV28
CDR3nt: TGTGCCAGCAGTCCCCGACAGGGTACCATGGAGACCCAGTACTTC
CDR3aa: CASSPRQGTMETQYF

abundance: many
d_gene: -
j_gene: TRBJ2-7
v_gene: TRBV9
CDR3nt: TGTGCCAGCAGCCTTTCGGGGGAGCCCTCCTACGAGCAGTACTTC
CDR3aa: CASSLSGEPSYEQYF

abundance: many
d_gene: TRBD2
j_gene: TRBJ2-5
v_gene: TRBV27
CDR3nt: TGTGCCAGCAGTCCCTTAGGAGCGGGGTCGTACCAAGAGACCCAGTACTTC
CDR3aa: CASSPLGAGSYQETQYF

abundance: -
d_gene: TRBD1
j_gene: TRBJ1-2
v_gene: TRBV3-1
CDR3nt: TGTGCCAGCAGCCAAGCCGACAGGGCGGCCTATGGCTACACCTTC
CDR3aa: CASSQADRAAYGYTF

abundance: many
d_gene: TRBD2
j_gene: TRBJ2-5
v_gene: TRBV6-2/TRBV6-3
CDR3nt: TGTGCCAGCAGTCCCGGGACTAGTTTAGAGACCCAGTACTTC
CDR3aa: CASSPGTSLETQYF

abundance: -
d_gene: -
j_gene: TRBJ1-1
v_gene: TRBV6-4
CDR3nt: TGTGCCAGCAGCCCGACGGGACTCGAAGTTTTCTTT
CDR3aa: CASSPTGLEVFF

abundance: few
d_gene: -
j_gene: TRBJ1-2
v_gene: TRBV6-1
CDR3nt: TGTGCCAGCAGGCGACGGGGACGGGGGGATGGCTACACCTTC
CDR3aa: CASRRRGRGDGYTF

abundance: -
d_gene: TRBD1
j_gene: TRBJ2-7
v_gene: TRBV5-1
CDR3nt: TGCGCCAGCAGCCGAAAAGGACAGGACGAACAGTACTTC
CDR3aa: CASSRKGQDEQYF

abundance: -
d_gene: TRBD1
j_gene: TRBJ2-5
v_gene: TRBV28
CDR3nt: TGTGCCAGCAGCACCATCATCGGGACAGGGGGCGCGGGGCAAGAGACCCAGTACTTC
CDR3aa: CASSTIIGTGGAGQETQYF

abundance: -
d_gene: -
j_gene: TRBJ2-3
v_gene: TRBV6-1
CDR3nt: TGTGCCAGCAGCTCCGGGGATACGCAGTATTTT
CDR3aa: CASSSGDTQYF

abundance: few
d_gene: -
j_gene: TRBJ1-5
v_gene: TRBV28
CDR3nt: TGTGCCAGCAGTAAGACCGTTGGCAATCAGCCCCAGCATTTT
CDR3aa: CASSKTVGNQPQHF

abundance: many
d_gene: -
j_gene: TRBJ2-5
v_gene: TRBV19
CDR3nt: TGTGCCAGTAGCACTGGACCCAAGGAGACCCAGTACTTC
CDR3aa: CASSTGPKETQYF

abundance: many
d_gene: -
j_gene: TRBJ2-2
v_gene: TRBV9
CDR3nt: TGTGCCAGCAGCTCCTTTCCGAGGGAGCTGTTTTTT
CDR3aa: CASSSFPRELFF

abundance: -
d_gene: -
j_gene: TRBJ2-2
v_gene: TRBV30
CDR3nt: TGTGCCTGGAGCTGGTCAGACACCGGGGAGCTGTTTTTT
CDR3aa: CAWSWSDTGELFF

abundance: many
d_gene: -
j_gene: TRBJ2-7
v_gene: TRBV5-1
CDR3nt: TGCGCCAGCAGCCCATGGACAGCCGGGTACGGGCAGTACTTC
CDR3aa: CASSPWTAGYGQYF

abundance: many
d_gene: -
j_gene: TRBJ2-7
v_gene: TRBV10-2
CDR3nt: TGTGCCAGCAGGGGGACTGGGACCTACGAGCAGTACTTC
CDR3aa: CASRGTGTYEQYF